These 18 T cell receptor beta chains were sequenced from one sample in a study of cytomegalovirus exposure and HLA in healthy donors. Researchers ran the PCR with 60 Vbeta and 13 Jbeta primers. Libraries were prepared by immunoSEQ multiplex PCR; TCRdb keeps only in-frame clonotypes and omits some of them. The sample includes some 200,000 clones, over 60% seen only once; the top ten take roughly 16%. Sequences were obtained from PBMCs. Source of these receptors: a man between 35 and 55 years old in good health and CMV-seronegative.

The chain is built from TRBV7-2 and TRBJ2-2, with a possible D match to TRBD2 (5 bases). Between the trimmed V and J ends, which lost 4 bases and 6 bases, there was a span of 12 bases. This CDR3 has 14 residues. Germline loops: CDR1 SGHTA, CDR2 FQGNSA. Here the CDR3 DNA reads TGTGCCAGCAGCTGGGAAACTAGTCCCGGGGAGCTGTTTTTT. The encoded protein is CASSWETSPGELFF.

This chain connects TRBV2 to TRBJ1-5, with 8 positions matching TRBD1. Germline values: CDR1 SNHLY, CDR2 FYNNEI. CDR3 length equals 15 residues. Germline trimming cut 6 bases from V and 2 bases from J; bases unmatched to any gene: 6. The CDR3 sequence is CASSRQGSGNQPQHF. The CDR3 bases are TGTGCCAGCAGCCGACAGGGGTCAGGCAATCAGCCCCAGCATTTT.

The V call is TRBV7-2, the J call TRBJ1-3; 7 bases are shared with TRBD1. CDR1 and CDR2 (germline): SGHTA, FQGNSA. With V trimmed by 6 bases and J by 4 bases, 9 bases remained unmatched. The CDR3 sequence is 15 residues long. The CDR3 region is CASSSGEGAGNTIYF. The CDR3, as DNA: TGTGCCAGCAGTTCAGGTGAGGGGGCCGGAAACACCATATATTTT. Combining the CDR3 with reference TRBV7-2 and TRBJ1-3 gives the whole variable domain GAGVSQSPSNKVTEKGKDVELRCDPISGHTALYWYRQSLGQGLEFLIYFQGNSAPDKSGLPSDRFSAERTGGSVSTLTIQRTQQEDSAVYLCASSSGEGAGNTIYFGEGSWLTVV.

The chain links TRBV29-1 to TRBJ2-4; 7 nucleotides align to TRBD1. The germline V gene has CDR1 SQVTM and CDR2 ANQGSEA. The CDR3 is 12 amino acids. The junction had 7 bases not matched to a gene; V was cut back by 6 bases and J by 8 bases. Here the CDR3 reads CSVPGQRDIQYF. CDR3 coding DNA: TGCAGCGTCCCGGGACAGCGAGACATTCAGTACTTC.

The V call is TRBV15, the J call TRBJ2-2; unclear D gene. V was shortened by 3 bases and J by 0 bases, with 11 bases between the two germline ends. Germline values: CDR1 LNHNV, CDR2 YYDKDF (reference sequence). The CDR3 loop spans 16 amino acids. Written as DNA, the CDR3 is TGTGCCACCAGCAGCGACGGGTTGGCGAACACCGGGGAGCTGTTTTTT. Translation: CATSSDGLANTGELFF.

This clone occurred a few times. The gene calls are TRBV5-6 and TRBJ1-4, with D possibly matching TRBD1 (6 bases). Germline lookup yields CDR1 SGHDT and CDR2 YYEEEE. The CDR3 contains 15 residues. Trimming removed 5 bases from V and 2 bases from J, with 13 bases in between. The CDR3 here is CASRPRTVTNEKLFF. The CDR3 nucleotides read TGTGCCAGCAGACCAAGGACAGTTACTAATGAAAAACTGTTTTTT. Variable domain in full (rest from reference TRBV5-6 and TRBJ1-4): DAGVTQSPTHLIKTRGQQVTLRCSPKSGHDTVSWYQQALGQGPQFIFQYYEEEERQRGNFPDRFSGHQFPNYSSELNVNALLLGDSALYLCASRPRTVTNEKLFFGSGTQLSVL.

This chain joins TRBV6-1 and TRBJ2-3; tentatively, D is TRBD1 (7 bases). The V gene lost 2 bases and the J gene lost 3 bases, with 33 bases spanning the gap. Germline V gives CDR1 MNHNS, CDR2 SASEGT. The CDR3 runs 22 residues. The DNA of the CDR3 is TGTGCCAGCAGTGAAAGAGGGGATGGTCAGGGGGGTCTCCTCATCCGGACAGATACGCAGTATTTT. It translates to CASSERGDGQGGLLIRTDTQYF.

The chain is built from TRBV7-6 and TRBJ2-1, with unresolved D. V lost 0 bases and J 3 bases, leaving 6 bases between the germline ends. The CDR3 has 14 amino acids. Germline-derived CDR1 and CDR2 are SGHVS and FNYEAQ. The CDR3 DNA reads as TGTGCCAGCAGCTTAGCGGTCAGCTACAATGAGCAGTTCTTC. Its protein product is CASSLAVSYNEQFF. The whole variable domain, remainder taken from reference TRBV7-6 and TRBJ2-1, is GAGVSQSPRYKVTKRGQDVALRCDPISGHVSLYWYRQALGQGPEFLTYFNYEAQQDKSGLPNDRFSAERPEGSISTLTIQRTEQRDSAMYRCASSLAVSYNEQFFGPGTRLTVL.

This chain links TRBV11-2 with TRBJ2-5, with TRBD2 matching 8 bases. Unmatched junction bases numbered 19, after V lost 2 bases and J lost 5 bases. The CDR3 sequence is 19 residues long. Germline values: CDR1 SGHAT, CDR2 FQNNGV. CDR3 DNA sequence: TGTGCCAGCAGCTTAATCCCAGGGCTCACTAGCGGCAGTGGGGAGACCCAGTACTTC. Translation: CASSLIPGLTSGSGETQYF.

The chain has TRBV5-6 and TRBJ2-3, with a weak D call TRBD2 (6 bases). Germline-derived CDR1 and CDR2 are SGHDT and YYEEEE. Trimming left V 0 bases short and J 6 bases short, with 8 bases between. The CDR3 has 13 residues. CDR3 region: CASSLGGEDTQYF. CDR3 DNA sequence: TGTGCCAGCAGCTTGGGGGGGGAGGATACGCAGTATTTT.

The chain combines TRBV13 with TRBJ1-1; 7 bases agree with TRBD1. Trimming took 4 bases from V and 8 from J; bases not matched to a gene: 10. The CDR3 spans 14 residues. Germline V CDR1 and CDR2: PRHDT, FYEKMQ (reference sequence). This CDR3 is CASSSQGPGREAFF. The CDR3 coding sequence is TGTGCCAGCAGCTCACAGGGGCCCGGGAGAGAAGCTTTCTTT.

This sequence joins TRBV13 and TRBJ2-1; possibly TRBD1 for D (6 bases). Germline CDR1 PRHDT, CDR2 FYEKMQ (reference sequence). V lost 3 bases, J lost 0 bases, and 9 bases lay in between. The CDR3 is made up of 15 amino acids. Here the CDR3 reads CASSLGHDSYNEQFF. Here the CDR3 DNA reads TGTGCCAGCAGCTTGGGACACGACTCCTACAATGAGCAGTTCTTC.

The chain is built from TRBV6-5 and TRBJ2-5; 7 positions agree with TRBD2. This CDR3 spans 16 amino acids. Germline loops: CDR1 MNHEY, CDR2 SVGAGI. J lost 5 bases, V lost 2 bases, and 11 bases had no gene match. The CDR3 spells CASSYGGGGRGETQYF. The CDR3 region has the DNA TGTGCCAGCAGTTACGGGGGTGGCGGGAGAGGGGAGACCCAGTACTTC.

Details on this clone: The sample contains more than one DNA sequence encoding this CDR3. The chain is built from TRBV5-5 and TRBJ1-5; TRBD1 matches at 8 bases. The germline gives CDR1 SGHKS, CDR2 YYEKEE (reference sequence). CDR3 size: 14 residues. V lost 3 bases and J lost 2; bases outside the gene matches: 1. The CDR3 protein is CASSWGQGNQPQHF. CDR3 nucleotides: TGTGCCAGCAGCTGGGGACAGGGCAATCAGCCCCAGCATTTT. Full variable domain (outside the CDR3, taken from reference TRBV5-5 and TRBJ1-5): DAGVTQSPTHLIKTRGQQVTLRCSPISGHKSVSWYQQVLGQGPQFIFQYYEKEERGRGNFPDRFSARQFPNYSSELNVNALLLGDSALYLCASSWGQGNQPQHFGDGTRLSIL.

The table lists this clone with a few counts. The rearrangement links TRBV27 to TRBJ2-7; 8 bases fit TRBD1. Trimming took 4 bases from V and 0 from J; bases not matched to a gene: 5. The germline CDR1 and CDR2 sequences are MNHEY and SMNVEV (reference sequence). The CDR3 loop spans 15 amino acids. The DNA of the CDR3 is TGTGCCAGCAGTTCCGGACAGGGAGGCTCCTACGAGCAGTACTTC. Translation: CASSSGQGGSYEQYF.

The chain couples TRBV7-9 to TRBJ1-2; no definite D call. Deletions cut 1 base from V and 5 bases from J, with 14 bases between. The CDR3 sequence is 15 residues long. The V gene's germline CDR1 is SEHNR and CDR2 FQNEAQ (reference sequence). The CDR3 sequence is CASSLGGQDTYGYTF. CDR3 DNA: TGTGCCAGCAGCTTAGGTGGGCAGGATACATATGGCTACACCTTC.

The J gene is TRBJ1-1, the V gene TRBV27; no definite D call. Trimming took off 3 bases at V and 0 bases at J, with 14 bases between the two ends. Germline V CDR1 and CDR2: MNHEY, SMNVEV (reference sequence). CDR3 size: 16 residues. The CDR3 is CASSFLGSQMNTEAFF. As DNA, the CDR3 is TGTGCCAGCAGTTTTCTCGGGAGCCAAATGAACACTGAAGCTTTCTTT.

CDR3 sequence: CASRTGVAGVQETQYF. Here the CDR3 DNA reads TGTGCCAGCAGAACCGGGGTAGCAGGGGTTCAAGAGACCCAGTACTTC. This sequence joins TRBV2 and TRBJ2-5; D possibly corresponds to TRBD1 (6 bases). Germline V gives CDR1 SNHLY, CDR2 FYNNEI. Trimming cost V 6 bases and J 2 bases, with 19 bases left between them. The CDR3 consists of 16 residues.